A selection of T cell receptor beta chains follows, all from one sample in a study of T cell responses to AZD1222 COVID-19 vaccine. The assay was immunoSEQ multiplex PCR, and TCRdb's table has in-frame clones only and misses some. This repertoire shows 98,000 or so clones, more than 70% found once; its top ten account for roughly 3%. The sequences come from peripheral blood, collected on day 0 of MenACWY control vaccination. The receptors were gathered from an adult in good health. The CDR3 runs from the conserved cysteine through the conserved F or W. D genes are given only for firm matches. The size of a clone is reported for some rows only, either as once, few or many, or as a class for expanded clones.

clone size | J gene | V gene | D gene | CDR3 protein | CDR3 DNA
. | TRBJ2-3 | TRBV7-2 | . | CASRPPGDTQYF | TGTGCCAGCAGGCCACCGGGGGATACGCAGTATTTT
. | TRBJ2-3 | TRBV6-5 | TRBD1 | CASCLRDSGDTQYF | TGTGCCAGCTGCCTCCGGGACAGTGGTGATACGCAGTATTTT
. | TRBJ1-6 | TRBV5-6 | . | CASSSFRYISYNSPLHF | TGTGCCAGCAGCTCCTTCCGCTACATCTCCTATAATTCACCCCTCCACTTT
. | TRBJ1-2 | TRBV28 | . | CASSFSFHGYTF | TGTGCCAGCAGTTTTTCCTTCCACGGCTACACCTTC
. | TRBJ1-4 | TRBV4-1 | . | CASSQDRGREKLFF | TGCGCCAGCAGCCAAGATAGGGGGAGGGAAAAACTGTTTTTT
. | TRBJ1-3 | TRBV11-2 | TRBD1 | CASSLGRGFRASGNTIYF | TGTGCCAGCAGCCTGGGCAGGGGGTTTAGGGCTTCTGGAAACACCATATATTTT
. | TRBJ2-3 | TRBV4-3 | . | CASSQDGLRTDTQYF | TGCGCCAGCAGCCAAGATGGCCTGCGCACAGATACGCAGTATTTT
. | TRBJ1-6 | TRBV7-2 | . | CASSLPRGGRRSPLHF | TGTGCCAGCAGCCTCCCCCGCGGAGGGAGGCGTTCACCCCTCCACTTT
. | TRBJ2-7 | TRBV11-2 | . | CASSLVSGTSYEQYF | TGTGCCAGCAGCTTAGTGAGTGGGACTTCCTACGAGCAGTACTTC
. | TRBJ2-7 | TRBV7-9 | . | CASSLTPGTYEQYF | TGTGCCAGCAGCTTAACTCCCGGCACCTACGAGCAGTACTTC
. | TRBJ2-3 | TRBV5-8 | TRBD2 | CASSLAVSGDTDTQYF | TGTGCCAGCAGCTTGGCGGTTAGCGGGGACACAGATACGCAGTATTTT
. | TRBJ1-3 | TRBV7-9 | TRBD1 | CASSRQGGSGNTIYF | TGTGCCAGCAGCCGACAGGGTGGTTCTGGAAACACCATATATTTT
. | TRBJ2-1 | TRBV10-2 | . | CASRRGSDYNEQFF | TGCGCCAGCAGGAGGGGGTCCGACTACAATGAGCAGTTCTTC
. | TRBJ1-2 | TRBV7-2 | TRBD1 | CASSPDRGNYGYTF | TGTGCCAGCAGCCCGGACAGGGGGAACTATGGCTACACCTTC
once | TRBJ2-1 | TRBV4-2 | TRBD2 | CASSQEGSGGSSYNEQFF | TGTGCCAGCAGCCAAGAGGGTAGCGGGGGGAGCTCCTACAATGAGCAGTTCTTC
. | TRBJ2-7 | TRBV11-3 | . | CASSLTGLGGSYEQYF | TGTGCCAGCAGCTTAACGGGGCTAGGGGGATCCTACGAGCAGTACTTC
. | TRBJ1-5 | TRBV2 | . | CASSALRDSNQPQHF | TGTGCCAGCAGTGCCCTACGAGATAGCAATCAGCCCCAGCATTTT
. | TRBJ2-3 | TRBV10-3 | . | CATTPQSGVPIDTQYF | TGTGCCACCACACCCCAATCGGGGGTCCCTATAGATACGCAGTATTTT
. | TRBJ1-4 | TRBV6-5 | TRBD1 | CASSYSGTGEKLFF | TGTGCCAGCAGTTACTCCGGGACAGGGGAAAAACTGTTTTTT
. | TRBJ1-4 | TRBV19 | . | CASRRNTNEKLFF | TGTGCCAGCCGTCGGAACACTAATGAAAAACTGTTTTTT
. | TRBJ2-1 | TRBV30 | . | CAWSETGESYNEQFF | TGTGCCTGGAGTGAGACGGGAGAGTCCTACAATGAGCAGTTCTTC
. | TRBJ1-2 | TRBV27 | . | CASSDRNGYTF | TGTGCCAGCAGCGACAGGAACGGCTACACCTTC
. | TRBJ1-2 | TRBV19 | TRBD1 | CASSGRTGVNGYTF | TGTGCCAGTAGTGGGCGGACAGGGGTGAATGGCTACACCTTC
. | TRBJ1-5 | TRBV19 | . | CASSPIQALSNQPQHF | TGTGCCAGTAGCCCAATCCAGGCGCTTAGCAATCAGCCCCAGCATTTT
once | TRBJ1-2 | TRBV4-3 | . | CASSQGGHPYGYTF | TGCGCCAGCAGCCAAGGGGGACATCCTTATGGCTACACCTTC
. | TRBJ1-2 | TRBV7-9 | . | CASSLERTEGYTF | TGTGCCAGCAGCTTAGAGAGGACGGAGGGCTACACCTTC
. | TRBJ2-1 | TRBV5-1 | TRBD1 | CASSPRDSYNEQFF | TGCGCCAGCAGCCCCCGGGACAGTTACAATGAGCAGTTCTTC
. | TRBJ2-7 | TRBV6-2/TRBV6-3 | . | CASSDGTLTYEQYF | TGTGCCAGCAGTGACGGGACATTAACCTACGAGCAGTACTTC
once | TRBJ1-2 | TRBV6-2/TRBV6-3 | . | CASRYLRGSSYGYTF | TGTGCCAGCAGATACCTAAGGGGGTCAAGCTATGGCTACACCTTC
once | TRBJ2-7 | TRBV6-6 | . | CASSYSEREGYEQYF | TGTGCCAGCAGCTACTCGGAGAGGGAAGGGTACGAGCAGTACTTC
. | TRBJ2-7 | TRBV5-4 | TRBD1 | CASSSWDRAVHEQYF | TGTGCCAGCAGCTCCTGGGACAGGGCAGTCCACGAGCAGTACTTC
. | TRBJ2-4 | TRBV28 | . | CASSFARVAKNIQYF | TGTGCCAGCAGTTTTGCTCGGGTAGCCAAAAACATTCAGTACTTC
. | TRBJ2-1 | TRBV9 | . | CASSVEGGSSSYNEQFF | TGTGCCAGCAGCGTAGAGGGGGGCTCGAGCTCCTACAATGAGCAGTTCTTC
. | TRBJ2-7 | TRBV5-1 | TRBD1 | CASSLWDSLREQYF | TGCGCCAGCAGCCTCTGGGACAGTCTTAGGGAGCAGTACTTC
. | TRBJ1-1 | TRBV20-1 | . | CSASWVTNTEAFF | TGCAGTGCTAGTTGGGTCACGAACACTGAAGCTTTCTTT
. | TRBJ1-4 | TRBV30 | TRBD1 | CASHPQGFTNEKLFF | TGTGCCTCGCACCCACAGGGGTTTACTAATGAAAAACTGTTTTTT
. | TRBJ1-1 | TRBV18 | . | CASSPPLGGYTEAFF | TGTGCCAGCTCACCACCGTTAGGGGGTTATACTGAAGCTTTCTTT
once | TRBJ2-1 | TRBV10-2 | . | CASSPSSLGNEQFF | TGCGCCAGCAGTCCCAGTAGCTTGGGCAATGAGCAGTTCTTC
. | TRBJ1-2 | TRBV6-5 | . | CASRLGRDGGYTF | TGTGCCAGCAGGCTAGGCCGGGACGGTGGCTACACCTTC
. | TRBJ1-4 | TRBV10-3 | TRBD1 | CASKTGTGGRADEKLFF | TGTGCCAGCAAGACTGGGACAGGGGGCCGGGCGGATGAAAAACTGTTTTTT
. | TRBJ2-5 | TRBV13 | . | CASSLPLGEETQYF | TGTGCCAGCAGCTTACCCCTGGGGGAAGAGACCCAGTACTTC
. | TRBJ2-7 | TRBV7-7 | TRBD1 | CASSHSWGQGDPYEQYF | TGTGCTAGCAGCCACAGTTGGGGACAGGGGGACCCCTACGAGCAGTACTTC
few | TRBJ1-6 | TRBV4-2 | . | CASSQARPSNSPLHF | TGTGCCAGCAGCCAAGCCCGGCCTAGCAATTCACCCCTCCACTTT
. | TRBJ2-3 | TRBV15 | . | CATSRDVGRDTQYF | TGTGCCACCAGCAGAGATGTCGGTAGGGATACGCAGTATTTT
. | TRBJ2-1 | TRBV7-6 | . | CASSPLDRDNKPNGEQFF | TGTGCCAGCAGCCCTTTGGACCGGGACAACAAACCGAACGGTGAGCAGTTCTTC
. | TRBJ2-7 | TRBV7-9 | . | CASSAGLGSYEQYF | TGTGCCAGCAGCGCCGGACTTGGCTCCTACGAGCAGTACTTC
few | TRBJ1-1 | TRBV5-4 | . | CASTMTGNTEAFF | TGTGCCAGCACCATGACAGGGAACACTGAAGCTTTCTTT
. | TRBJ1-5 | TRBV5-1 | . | CASSLGTGSSGQPQHF | TGCGCCAGCAGCTTGGGAACAGGGAGCAGCGGTCAGCCCCAGCATTTT